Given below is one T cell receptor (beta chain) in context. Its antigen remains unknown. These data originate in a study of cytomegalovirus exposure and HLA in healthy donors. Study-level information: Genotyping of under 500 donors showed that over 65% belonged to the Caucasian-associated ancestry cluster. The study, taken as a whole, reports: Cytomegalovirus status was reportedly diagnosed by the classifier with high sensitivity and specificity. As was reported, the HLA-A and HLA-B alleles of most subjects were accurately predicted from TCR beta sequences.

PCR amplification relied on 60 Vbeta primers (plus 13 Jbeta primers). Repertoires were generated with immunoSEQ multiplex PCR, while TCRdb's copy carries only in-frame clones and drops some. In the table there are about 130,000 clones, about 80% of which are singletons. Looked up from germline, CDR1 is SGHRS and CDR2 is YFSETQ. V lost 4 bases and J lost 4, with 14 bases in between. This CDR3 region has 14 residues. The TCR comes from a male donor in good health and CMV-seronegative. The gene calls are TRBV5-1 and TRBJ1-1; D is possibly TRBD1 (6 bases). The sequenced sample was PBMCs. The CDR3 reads CASSEQGVATEAFF. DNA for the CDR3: TGCGCCAGCAGCGAACAGGGTGTGGCCACTGAAGCTTTCTTT.